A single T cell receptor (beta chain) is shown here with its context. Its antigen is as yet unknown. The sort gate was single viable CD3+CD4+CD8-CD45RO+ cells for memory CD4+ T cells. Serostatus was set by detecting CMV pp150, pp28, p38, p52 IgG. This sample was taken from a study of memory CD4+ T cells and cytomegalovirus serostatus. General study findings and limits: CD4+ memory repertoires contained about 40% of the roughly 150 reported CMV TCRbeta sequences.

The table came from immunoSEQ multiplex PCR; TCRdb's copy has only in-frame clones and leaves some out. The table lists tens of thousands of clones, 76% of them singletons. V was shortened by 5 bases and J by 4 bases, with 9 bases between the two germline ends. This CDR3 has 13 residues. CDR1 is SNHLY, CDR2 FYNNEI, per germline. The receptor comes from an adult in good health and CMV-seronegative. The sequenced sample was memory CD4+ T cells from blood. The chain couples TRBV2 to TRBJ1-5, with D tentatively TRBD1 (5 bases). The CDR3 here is CASSRDGNQPQHF. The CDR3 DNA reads TGTGCCAGCAGTCGGGACGGAAATCAGCCCCAGCATTTT. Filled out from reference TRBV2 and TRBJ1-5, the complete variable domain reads EPEVTQTPSHQVTQMGQEVILRCVPISNHLYFYWYRQILGQKVEFLVSFYNNEISEKSEIFDDQFSVERPDGSNFTLKIRSTKLEDSAMYFCASSRDGNQPQHFGDGTRLSIL.